The 25 T cell receptor beta chains given below trace back to one sample, sequenced in a study of blood T cell repertoires in COVID-19. Data came from immunoSEQ multiplex PCR; TCRdb stores just in-frame clones and leaves some out. The sample yields approximately 2,000 clones, roughly two thirds seen once. Sequencing was carried out using peripheral blood. The receptors stem from a man aged 65 to 79 with active COVID-19.

The V gene is TRBV5-1, the J gene TRBJ2-7, with no clear D. Germline assignment: CDR1 SGHRS and CDR2 YFSETQ. This CDR3 is 11 amino acids long. The ends were cut back, 2 bases at V and 3 bases at J, with 3 bases in the middle. CDR3 residues: CASSFNYEQYF. The CDR3, as DNA: TGCGCCAGCAGCTTTAACTACGAGCAGTACTTC.

This chain connects TRBV6-5 to TRBJ1-1; D unresolved. CDR3 size: 13 residues. Per the germline V gene, CDR1 is MNHEY and CDR2 is SVGAGI. Trimming took off 5 bases at V and 4 bases at J, with 11 bases between the two ends. For the CDR3, the DNA is TGTGCCAGCAGTCCCCGTCTGAGCACTGAAGCTTTCTTT. Its translation is CASSPRLSTEAFF.

The V gene is TRBV7-8, the J gene TRBJ2-3; perhaps TRBD1 as D (5 bases). The CDR3 has 17 amino acids. CDR1 and CDR2 from the germline V gene are SGHVS and FQNEAQ. With 1 base removed from V and 1 base from J, the gap between germline ends came to 15 bases. Here the CDR3 DNA reads TGTGCCAGCAGCTTAGTCACACAGGCCGCGCGCACAGATACGCAGTATTTT. Translation: CASSLVTQAARTDTQYF.

This clone was counted once. This sequence joins TRBV2 and TRBJ1-3; no definite D call. Germline values: CDR1 SNHLY, CDR2 FYNNEI. Trimming cost V 1 base and J 0 bases, with 10 bases left between them. The CDR3 loop spans 16 amino acids. CDR3 coding DNA: TGTGCCAGCAGTGAAGATGTGGGCTACTCTGGAAACACCATATATTTT. Protein: CASSEDVGYSGNTIYF.

The gene calls are TRBV11-2 and TRBJ2-7, with a possible D match to TRBD1 (6 bases). Germline-derived CDR1 and CDR2 are SGHAT and FQNNGV. The V end lost 5 bases, the J end lost 3 bases, and 11 bases lay between the germline ends. The CDR3 sequence is 13 residues long. CDR3 coding DNA: TGTGCCAGCAGCCCTGGACAGTTCTACGAGCAGTACTTC. It translates to CASSPGQFYEQYF.

This clone was recorded only once. The V call is TRBV2, the J call TRBJ2-1; TRBD2 might be the D (8 bases). Germline V lookup: CDR1 SNHLY, CDR2 FYNNEI. The CDR3 is 16 amino acids. V shed 2 bases and J shed 5 bases, with 16 bases lying between them. Here the CDR3 reads CASSEKGAGGHNEQFF. The CDR3 bases are TGTGCCAGCAGTGAAAAGGGGGCGGGAGGCCACAATGAGCAGTTCTTC.

The V and J genes are TRBV29-1 and TRBJ1-1, with a possible D match to TRBD1 (5 bases). The CDR3 totals 17 residues. CDR1 and CDR2 (germline): SQVTM, ANQGSEA. V was cut by 3 bases and J by 2 bases, with 22 bases left in between. In DNA, the CDR3 is TGCAGCGTTGACCCAGAGACAGTCCGAGTCGATAACACTGAAGCTTTCTTT. Its protein is CSVDPETVRVDNTEAFF.

The chain employs TRBV15 and TRBJ1-2, with 7 bases fitting TRBD1. Germline V lookup: CDR1 LNHNV, CDR2 YYDKDF (reference sequence). Trimming removed 4 bases from V and 2 bases from J; junction bases left unmatched: 1. The CDR3 covers 13 residues. The CDR3 nucleotides are TGTGCCACCAGCAAGGACAGGAACTATGGCTACACCTTC. Its translation is CATSKDRNYGYTF.

This clone was seen more than once but under ten times. This sequence joins TRBV28 and TRBJ2-2; a weak D match, TRBD2 (5 bases). CDR3 size: 14 residues. The V and J ends lost 7 bases and 3 bases respectively, with 12 bases between them. Germline V lookup: CDR1 MDHEN, CDR2 SYDVKM. CDR3 region: CASTEDFDTGELFF. CDR3 in DNA: TGTGCCAGCACCGAGGACTTCGACACCGGGGAGCTGTTTTTT.

J is TRBJ2-5 and V is TRBV2; TRBD2 matches 8 bases. This CDR3 is 14 amino acids long. Trimming cost V 4 bases and J 2 bases; bases outside gene matches: 3. Germline V CDR1 and CDR2: SNHLY, FYNNEI. The CDR3 region has the DNA TGTGCCAGCAGTGTGATAGCGGGGCAAGAGACCCAGTACTTC. Translation: CASSVIAGQETQYF.

The rearrangement joins TRBV29-1 to TRBJ1-3; D remains unclear. V was shortened by 7 bases and J by 0 bases, with 13 bases between the two germline ends. This CDR3 is built from 14 residues. Germline V gives CDR1 SQVTM, CDR2 ANQGSEA. The CDR3 is CSAYQGDSGNTIYF. The CDR3 nucleotides read TGCAGCGCCTACCAAGGAGACTCTGGAAACACCATATATTTT.

The chain carries TRBV7-6 and TRBJ2-4, with 8 bases that match TRBD1. The CDR3 consists of 16 residues. The V and J ends lost 8 bases and 2 bases, in that order; junction bases with no gene match: 11. The germline gives CDR1 SGHVS, CDR2 FNYEAQ. The CDR3 reads CASGEETGESKNIQYF. The DNA of the CDR3 is TGTGCCAGCGGGGAGGAGACAGGGGAGTCCAAAAACATTCAGTACTTC. The variable domain in full, with the rest retrieved from reference TRBV7-6 and TRBJ2-4, is GAGVSQSPRYKVTKRGQDVALRCDPISGHVSLYWYRQALGQGPEFLTYFNYEAQQDKSGLPNDRFSAERPEGSISTLTIQRTEQRDSAMYRCASGEETGESKNIQYFGAGTRLSVL.

The chain is built from TRBV5-4 and TRBJ1-2, with unresolved D. This CDR3 has 13 residues. V lost 0 bases to trimming and J lost 4 bases, with 7 bases between them. Germline V gene sequence: CDR1 SGHNT, CDR2 YYREEE (reference sequence). This CDR3 is CASSLGQVYGYTF. In nucleotides, the CDR3 is TGTGCCAGCAGCTTGGGGCAGGTCTATGGCTACACCTTC.

This chain joins TRBV27 and TRBJ2-7, with a tentative D call TRBD1 (6 bases). V shed 5 bases and J shed 5 bases, with 13 bases lying between them. The CDR3 covers 13 residues. CDR1 is MNHEY and CDR2 is SMNVEV in the germline V gene (reference sequence). DNA of the CDR3: TGTGCCAGCAGTCACTCGACAGGCCACGAGCAGTACTTC. Its protein is CASSHSTGHEQYF.

The genes are TRBV5-1 and TRBJ2-7, with 8 nucleotides matching TRBD1. The CDR3 covers 14 residues. Germline V gene lookup returns CDR1 SGHRS and CDR2 YFSETQ. V trimming: 4 bases; J trimming: 5 bases; junction bases outside the gene matches: 8. CDR3 sequence reads: CASSPITGGNEQYF. The CDR3, as DNA: TGCGCCAGCAGCCCGATAACAGGGGGGAACGAGCAGTACTTC.

This clone turned up a few times. The gene calls are TRBV20-1 and TRBJ2-3; D might be TRBD2 (5 bases). The CDR3 is 13 residues long. Germline CDR1 reads DFQATT; CDR2 reads SNEGSKA (reference sequence). Trimming took off 3 bases at V and 4 bases at J, with 11 bases between the two ends. The CDR3 loop reads CSASAVRADTQYF. The CDR3 DNA is TGCAGTGCTAGTGCCGTGCGGGCAGATACGCAGTATTTT.

Only a few counts were recorded for this clone. This chain connects TRBV5-4 to TRBJ2-5; D may be TRBD1 (5 bases). CDR1 is SGHNT and CDR2 is YYREEE in the germline V gene (reference sequence). The CDR3 spans 14 residues. Trimming removed 2 bases at V and 1 base at J, with 9 bases between. The CDR3 spells CASSFHDSQETQYF. CDR3 DNA sequence: TGTGCCAGCAGCTTTCATGACAGCCAAGAGACCCAGTACTTC.

The V and J genes are TRBV10-2 and TRBJ2-5; 14 nucleotides align to TRBD2. The CDR3 totals 17 residues. J was trimmed by 5 bases and V by 3 bases; bases with no gene match: 8. Germline V gene data show CDR1 as WSHSY and CDR2 as SAAADI. The CDR3 nucleotides are TGCGCCAGCAGTGACCCTTTCCGACTAGCGGGGGGGGAGACCCAGTACTTC. Translated, it gives CASSDPFRLAGGETQYF.

The rearrangement uses TRBV25-1 and TRBJ2-7; D is possibly TRBD2 (6 bases). Trimming pared 5 bases from V and 5 bases from J, leaving 16 bases between. From germline, CDR1 is MGHDK and CDR2 SYGVNS. The CDR3 covers 14 residues. This chain's CDR3 is CASSPLGPGDEQYF. The CDR3 DNA reads TGTGCCAGCAGTCCACTGGGCCCGGGGGACGAGCAGTACTTC.

This clone was observed a few times. V and J are TRBV29-1 and TRBJ2-5; D is undetermined. V dropped 3 bases and J dropped 7 bases, with 12 bases sitting between them. This CDR3 has 12 amino acids. Germline V lookup: CDR1 SQVTM, CDR2 ANQGSEA. This chain's CDR3 is CSVESDPWTQYF. CDR3 bases: TGCAGCGTTGAGTCAGATCCCTGGACCCAGTACTTC.

This chain uses TRBV6-2 or TRBV6-3 with TRBJ1-1; the D gene is possibly TRBD1 (6 bases). In germline, CDR1 is MNHEY, CDR2 SVGEGT. The V end was cut by 4 bases, the J end by 4 bases, with 16 bases between. CDR3 length: 15 residues. The CDR3 DNA is TGTGCCAGCAGTTCTTTACAGGGAGAGGGCACTGAAGCTTTCTTT. It specifies CASSSLQGEGTEAFF.

The chain employs TRBV9 and TRBJ2-1; tentative D call: TRBD1 (5 bases). Trimming cost V 2 bases and J 3 bases, with 15 bases left between them. Germline assignment: CDR1 SGDLS and CDR2 YYNGEE. The CDR3 is made up of 16 amino acids. Here the CDR3 DNA reads TGTGCCAGCAGCGTGGACGCCGCGACAGTCTACAATGAGCAGTTCTTC. Translated, it gives CASSVDAATVYNEQFF. The complete variable domain, with remaining parts taken from reference TRBV9 and TRBJ2-1, reads DSGVTQTPKHLITATGQRVTLRCSPRSGDLSVYWYQQSLDQGLQFLIQYYNGEERAKGNILERFSAQQFPDLHSELNLSSLELGDSALYFCASSVDAATVYNEQFFGPGTRLTVL.

In this sample, this clone turned up a few times. The rearrangement uses TRBV6-1 and TRBJ2-7, with 7 nucleotides matching TRBD2. V shed 4 bases, J shed 5 bases, and the junction held 14 bases outside the gene matches. The CDR3 covers 16 residues. Germline CDR1 reads MNHNS; CDR2 reads SASEGT. The CDR3 DNA follows: TGTGCCAGCAGTGGGGGGGGTTGGTATACTGTCCACGAGCAGTACTTC. It translates to CASSGGGWYTVHEQYF.

This sequence joins TRBV6-4 and TRBJ2-2, with D tentatively TRBD1 (6 bases). Germline V gene sequence: CDR1 MRHNA, CDR2 SNTAGT. CDR3 length: 14 residues. Trimming left V 9 bases short and J 4 bases short, with 15 bases between. The CDR3 DNA follows: TGTGCCAGTGGGACAACGCCGGGCACCGGGGAGCTGTTTTTT. It yields the protein CASGTTPGTGELFF.

This chain connects TRBV29-1 to TRBJ1-2; D is uncertain. The CDR3 loop spans 11 amino acids. V lost 7 bases and J 4 bases, leaving 10 bases between the germline ends. Germline-derived CDR1 and CDR2 are SQVTM and ANQGSEA. DNA for the CDR3: TGCAGCGGGACCGGACTCTATGGCTACACCTTC. The encoded protein is CSGTGLYGYTF.